This T cell receptor (beta chain) was sequenced during a study of CD8 T cells in ankylosing spondylitis. The CDR3 contains 15 residues. The ends lost 2 bases at V and 2 bases at J; junction bases unmatched: 6. Germline V CDR1 and CDR2: DFQATT, SNEGSKA (reference sequence). This clonotype was seen repeatedly, ten times or more. TCRdb reprocessed the 5' RACE reads with MiXCR, giving one entry per CDR3 protein. Of 85,000 to 100,000 distinct CDR3 sequences in the sample, around 10% were seen once. This chain uses TRBV20-1 with TRBJ2-5; TRBD1 matches 9 bases. Specimen: blood, either unsorted or a sorted T cell fraction (not recorded which). The TCR comes from a male donor with ankylosing spondylitis or in good health (not recorded which). The CDR3 DNA is TGCAGTGCTAGATTAACCGGGACAGGGCAAGAGACCCAGTACTTC. It encodes CSARLTGTGQETQYF.